These 15 T cell receptor beta chains came from one sample sequenced in a study of human T cells and chemical hapten exposure. Time point meaning: patch test 1, 2 weeks after DPC sensitization. The treatment: therapeutic diphenylcyclopropenone sensitization with weekly scalp DPC. TCRdb fed the RACE reads into MiXCR, producing one record per CDR3 protein. Among about 120,000 distinct CDR3 sequences, 9.5% to 13% were seen once, and the ten largest hold 1.1% to 1.5%. The sequences come from whole blood, collected in connection with sensitization to the hapten diphenylcyclopropenone (DPC). Every receptor here comes from a woman aged 45-65 years with alopecia areata. Some clones in this sample may be carry-over from other donors' samples.

This clonotype was observed at least ten times. This chain uses TRBV20-1 with TRBJ2-3; D is ambiguous. Germline V gene lookup returns CDR1 DFQATT and CDR2 SNEGSKA (reference sequence). There are 11 residues in the CDR3. With 2 bases removed from V and 6 bases from J, the gap between germline ends came to 6 bases. CDR3 region: CSARHQDTQYF. The CDR3 DNA reads TGCAGTGCTAGACACCAGGATACGCAGTATTTT.

This clonotype was seen more than once but under ten times. The J gene is TRBJ1-2, the V gene TRBV28; D uncertain. CDR3 size: 15 residues. Germline V gene sequence: CDR1 MDHEN, CDR2 SYDVKM. Deletions cut 2 bases from V and 3 bases from J, with 13 bases between. CDR3 DNA sequence: TGTGCCAGCAGTTTACACCCGGGGTTGGACTATGGCTACACCTTC. Translated, it gives CASSLHPGLDYGYTF.

The chain couples TRBV7-8 to TRBJ1-5; D is unclear. This CDR3 is 13 amino acids long. Germline-derived CDR1 and CDR2 are SGHVS and FQNEAQ. The V end lost 5 bases, the J end lost 5 bases, and 10 bases lay between the germline ends. CDR3 sequence: CASSARRDQPQHF. The CDR3 DNA reads as TGTGCCAGCAGCGCTCGGCGAGATCAGCCCCAGCATTTT.

V is TRBV7-9 and J is TRBJ1-2, with a possible D match to TRBD1 (6 bases). This CDR3 comprises 15 residues. Germline V lookup: CDR1 SEHNR, CDR2 FQNEAQ (reference sequence). V was trimmed by 3 bases and J by 4 bases, leaving 15 bases between them. This chain's CDR3 is CASSFSRTAIYGYTF. The CDR3 region has the DNA TGTGCCAGCAGCTTCTCGCGGACAGCTATCTATGGCTACACCTTC. Supplemented by reference TRBV7-9 and TRBJ1-2, the full variable domain reads DTGVSQNPRHKITKRGQNVTFRCDPISEHNRLYWYRQTLGQGPEFLTYFQNEAQLEKSRLLSDRFSAERPKGSFSTLEIQRTEQGDSAMYLCASSFSRTAIYGYTFGSGTRLTVV.

This chain uses TRBV2 with TRBJ2-7; possible D gene TRBD2, 5 bases. The CDR3 spans 18 residues. Germline V CDR1 and CDR2: SNHLY, FYNNEI. V was cut by 6 bases and J by 4 bases, with 28 bases left in between. CDR3 nucleotide sequence: TGTGCCAGCAGACCTCCCATTGAAAGTCCGAATCGGGGTTACGAGCAGTACTTC. Translated: CASRPPIESPNRGYEQYF.

The sample holds a few counts of this clonotype. The chain combines TRBV28 with TRBJ1-5; D gene uncertain. V lost 5 bases to trimming and J lost 7 bases, with 9 bases between them. CDR1 and CDR2 (germline): MDHEN, SYDVKM. The CDR3 is 12 residues long. The CDR3 sequence: CASSPPGQPQHF. CDR3 DNA: TGTGCCAGCAGTCCTCCAGGACAGCCCCAGCATTTT.

This clonotype was counted many times. V and J are TRBV19 and TRBJ1-1, with D unclear. The germline V and J ends were trimmed by 0 bases and 1 base, with 18 bases remaining between them. The CDR3 spans 18 residues. The V gene's germline CDR1 is LNHDA and CDR2 SQIVND (reference sequence). This CDR3 reads CASSIDQSSGLWNTEAFF. The CDR3 nucleotides are TGTGCCAGTAGTATAGATCAGTCTTCCGGGTTGTGGAACACTGAAGCTTTCTTT.

The chain uses TRBV7-2 and TRBJ2-1, with D possibly TRBD1 on 5 matching bases. V was cut by 1 base and J by 0 bases, with 13 bases left in between. The CDR3 sequence is 17 residues long. The germline V gene has CDR1 SGHTA and CDR2 FQGNSA. This CDR3 reads CASSLEGAANSYNEQFF. The CDR3 region has the DNA TGTGCCAGCAGCTTAGAAGGGGCTGCCAACTCCTACAATGAGCAGTTCTTC.

This clonotype was recorded many times. V is TRBV7-9 and J is TRBJ2-1; TRBD2 is a possible D gene (6 bases). The V gene lost 0 bases and the J gene lost 9 bases, with 9 bases spanning the gap. Germline V lookup: CDR1 SEHNR, CDR2 FQNEAQ (reference sequence). This CDR3 comprises 13 residues. The CDR3 bases are TGTGCCAGCAGCTTAGCGAGGGGAGGTGAGCAGTTCTTC. It codes for CASSLARGGEQFF.

The table lists this clonotype with many counts. V and J are TRBV6-5 and TRBJ1-2; D gene ambiguous. The CDR3 extends over 17 amino acids. V lost 5 bases and J 8 bases, leaving 27 bases between the germline ends. The germline V gene encodes CDR1 MNHEY and CDR2 SVGAGI. Here the CDR3 reads CASSQLLDVGRNGGYTF. Here the CDR3 DNA reads TGTGCCAGCAGTCAATTGCTCGACGTAGGGCGTAACGGAGGCTACACCTTC.

V usage is TRBV18 and J usage is TRBJ1-1, with no clear D. V was pared by 3 bases and J by 1 base, with 9 bases between. The CDR3 has 14 residues. Germline loops: CDR1 KGHSH, CDR2 LQKENI. In nucleotides, the CDR3 is TGTGCCAGCTCACCTCTTACAGCGAACACTGAAGCTTTCTTT. Its translation: CASSPLTANTEAFF.

This clonotype was seen more than once but under ten times. V is TRBV3-1 and J is TRBJ2-7; D might be TRBD1 (6 bases). The CDR3 sequence is 13 residues long. The V and J ends lost 0 bases and 6 bases respectively, with 9 bases between them. Germline-derived CDR1 and CDR2 are LGHDT and YNNKEL (reference sequence). The CDR3, as DNA: TGTGCCAGCAGCCAAGATGCCAGGGGCGAGCAGTACTTC. It codes for CASSQDARGEQYF.

The rearrangement joins TRBV6-1 to TRBJ2-1; no definite D call. The V end lost 6 bases, the J end lost 3 bases, and 6 bases lay between the germline ends. CDR1 MNHNS and CDR2 SASEGT come from the germline V gene. The CDR3 runs 12 residues. CDR3 coding DNA: TGTGCCAGCAGACCCGACTACAATGAGCAGTTCTTC. Its protein product is CASRPDYNEQFF.

This clonotype was picked up one time. This rearrangement joins TRBV5-1 to TRBJ2-7; 7 nucleotides agree with TRBD1. The CDR3 has 15 amino acids. The trim removed 4 bases at V and 7 bases at J, leaving 14 bases unmatched. CDR1 is SGHRS, CDR2 YFSETQ, per germline. CDR3 region: CASSRGTATLGEQYF. The CDR3 bases are TGCGCCAGCAGCCGAGGGACAGCCACCCTTGGGGAGCAGTACTTC.

This chain connects TRBV28 to TRBJ1-2; possible D gene TRBD1, 5 bases. The CDR3 totals 13 residues. Germline loops: CDR1 MDHEN, CDR2 SYDVKM. V was cut by 7 bases and J by 4 bases, with 13 bases left in between. Here the CDR3 reads CASTRRVLYGYTF. DNA for the CDR3: TGTGCCAGCACCCGCAGGGTCCTCTATGGCTACACCTTC.